The 9 T cell receptor beta chains below come from one sample, sequenced in a study of T cell responses to AZD1222 COVID-19 vaccine. Sequencing was performed with immunoSEQ multiplex PCR; in TCRdb, only in-frame clones are kept and a portion is missing. The sample shows 68,000 or so clones, about three quarters of them seen only once. Here the sequenced sample was peripheral blood, taken on day 0 of AZD1222 vaccination. All receptors derive from an adult in good health.

This clone was counted once. J is TRBJ2-5 and V is TRBV4-1; TRBD2 matches at 14 bases. CDR1 is MGHRA and CDR2 is YSYEKL in the germline V gene. V shed 6 bases and J 4 bases; nucleotides not matched to a gene: 10. The CDR3 consists of 17 residues. In DNA form, the CDR3 reads TGCGCCAGCAGGATGACTAGCGGGGGGGCCGCGGGAGAGACCCAGTACTTC. Translated, it gives CASRMTSGGAAGETQYF.

The chain couples TRBV2 to TRBJ1-1; D gene unclear. V was clipped by 2 bases and J by 5 bases, with 9 bases between them. The CDR3 is made up of 13 amino acids. Germline V gene data show CDR1 as SNHLY and CDR2 as FYNNEI. CDR3 in DNA: TGTGCCAGCAGTGAAAGGTTCCTAACTGAAGCTTTCTTT. This codes for CASSERFLTEAFF. Full variable domain (remainder filled in from reference TRBV2 and TRBJ1-1): EPEVTQTPSHQVTQMGQEVILRCVPISNHLYFYWYRQILGQKVEFLVSFYNNEISEKSEIFDDQFSVERPDGSNFTLKIRSTKLEDSAMYFCASSERFLTEAFFGQGTRLTVV.

The V call is TRBV9, the J call TRBJ1-5, with TRBD1 identical over 7 bases. With V trimmed by 3 bases and J by 2 bases, 2 bases remained unmatched. CDR1 is SGDLS and CDR2 is YYNGEE in the germline V gene. The CDR3 is 14 amino acids. In nucleotides, the CDR3 is TGTGCCAGCAGCGCCACAGGGGGCAATCAGCCCCAGCATTTT. Its protein is CASSATGGNQPQHF.

This chain links TRBV19 with TRBJ2-3, with D maybe TRBD2 (6 bases). CDR1 LNHDA and CDR2 SQIVND come from the germline V gene (reference sequence). The CDR3 is made up of 19 amino acids. V lost 4 bases, J lost 2 bases, and 25 bases lay in between. Here the CDR3 DNA reads TGTGCCAGTAGTACGCCCTCCGAACCGGGAGCAGATTTCACAGATACGCAGTATTTT. The encoded protein is CASSTPSEPGADFTDTQYF.

The CDR3 here is CASSFSGGGYNEQFF. The DNA for the CDR3 is TGTGCCAGCAGCTTTAGCGGGGGGGGCTACAATGAGCAGTTCTTC. The rearrangement uses TRBV11-2 and TRBJ2-1; 11 bases line up with TRBD2. Per the germline V gene, CDR1 is SGHAT and CDR2 is FQNNGV. J gave up 3 bases and V 3 bases, and 1 base lay outside the gene matches. The CDR3 sequence is 15 residues long. The variable domain in full, completed from reference TRBV11-2 and TRBJ2-1, reads EAGVAQSPRYKIIEKRQSVAFWCNPISGHATLYWYQQILGQGPKLLIQFQNNGVVDDSQLPKDRFSAERLKGVDSTLKIQPAKLEDSAVYLCASSFSGGGYNEQFFGPGTRLTVL.

The DNA for the CDR3 is TGTGCCAGCAGTTCTCTCCCGGGACAGGGACGTAATGAGCAGTTCTTC. Translated: CASSSLPGQGRNEQFF. The J gene is TRBJ2-1, the V gene TRBV27, with 9 positions matching TRBD1. CDR3 length equals 16 residues. Germline V gives CDR1 MNHEY, CDR2 SMNVEV (reference sequence). V lost 4 bases, J lost 7 bases, and 11 bases stayed unmatched.

The rearrangement joins TRBV9 to TRBJ1-5; 8 bases are shared with TRBD1. The CDR3 length is 15 residues. V trimming: 3 bases; J trimming: 2 bases; junction bases outside the gene matches: 4. CDR1 is SGDLS and CDR2 is YYNGEE in the germline V gene. CDR3: CASSATGGGNQPQHF. The CDR3 DNA is TGTGCCAGCAGCGCAACAGGGGGGGGCAATCAGCCCCAGCATTTT.

V usage is TRBV28 and J usage is TRBJ2-1, with TRBD2 identical over 7 bases. Germline V gene data show CDR1 as MDHEN and CDR2 as SYDVKM. CDR3 length: 14 amino acids. The V segment lost 5 bases and the J segment 7 bases; nucleotides outside the gene matches: 8. CDR3 nucleotides: TGTGCCAGCAGTCTCTGGACTAGTGCAAATGAGCAGTTCTTC. Translated, it gives CASSLWTSANEQFF.

The rearrangement uses TRBV5-1 and TRBJ1-1; D remains ambiguous. Germline lookup yields CDR1 SGHRS and CDR2 YFSETQ. The V gene lost 1 base and the J gene lost 2 bases, with 3 bases spanning the gap. This CDR3 region has 12 residues. This CDR3 reads CASSLLNTEAFF. CDR3 bases: TGCGCCAGCAGCTTGTTAAACACTGAAGCTTTCTTT.